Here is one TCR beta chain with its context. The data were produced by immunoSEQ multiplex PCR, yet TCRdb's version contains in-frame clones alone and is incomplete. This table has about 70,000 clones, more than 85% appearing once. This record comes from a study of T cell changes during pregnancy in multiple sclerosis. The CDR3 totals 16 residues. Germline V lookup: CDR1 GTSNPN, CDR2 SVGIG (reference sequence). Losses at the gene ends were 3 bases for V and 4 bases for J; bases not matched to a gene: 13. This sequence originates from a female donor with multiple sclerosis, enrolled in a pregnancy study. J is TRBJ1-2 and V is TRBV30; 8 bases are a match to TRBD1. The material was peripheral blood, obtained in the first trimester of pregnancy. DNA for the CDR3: TGTGCCTGGAGCGGAATAAGGACAGGGCGGATCTATGGCTACACCTTC. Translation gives CAWSGIRTGRIYGYTF.